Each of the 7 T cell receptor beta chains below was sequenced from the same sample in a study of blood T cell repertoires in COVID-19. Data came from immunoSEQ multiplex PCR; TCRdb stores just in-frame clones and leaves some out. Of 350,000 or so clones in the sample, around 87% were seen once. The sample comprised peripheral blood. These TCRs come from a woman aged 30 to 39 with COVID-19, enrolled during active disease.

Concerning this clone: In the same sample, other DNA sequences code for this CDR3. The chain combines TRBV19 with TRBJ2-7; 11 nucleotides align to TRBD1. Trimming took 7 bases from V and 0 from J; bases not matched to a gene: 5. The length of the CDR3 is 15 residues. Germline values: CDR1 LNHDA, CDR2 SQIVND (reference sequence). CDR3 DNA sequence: TGTGCCAGTACCGCCGGGACAGGGGGCTCCTACGAGCAGTACTTC. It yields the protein CASTAGTGGSYEQYF.

The chain's CDR3 is CAISGYSYEQYF. In DNA form, the CDR3 reads TGTGCCATTAGCGGGTACTCCTACGAGCAGTACTTC. This chain connects TRBV30 to TRBJ2-7; 7 bases agree with TRBD2. Germline values: CDR1 GTSNPN, CDR2 SVGIG (reference sequence). Trimming took 8 bases from V and 0 from J; bases not matched to a gene: 4. This CDR3 spans 12 amino acids.

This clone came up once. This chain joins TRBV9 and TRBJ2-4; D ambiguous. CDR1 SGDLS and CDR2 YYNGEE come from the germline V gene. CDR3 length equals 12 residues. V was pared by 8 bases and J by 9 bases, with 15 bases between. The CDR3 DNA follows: TGTGCCAGGCACCCAAACAGCAGCATTCAGTACTTC. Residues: CARHPNSSIQYF.

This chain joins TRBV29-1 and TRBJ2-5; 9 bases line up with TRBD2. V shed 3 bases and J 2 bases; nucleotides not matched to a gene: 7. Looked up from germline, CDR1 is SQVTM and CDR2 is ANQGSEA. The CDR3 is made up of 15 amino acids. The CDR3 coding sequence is TGCAGCGTTGAGAATAGCGGGAGAGGACAAGAGACCCAGTACTTC. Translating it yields CSVENSGRGQETQYF. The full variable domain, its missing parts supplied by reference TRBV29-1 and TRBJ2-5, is SAVISQKPSRDICQRGTSLTIQCQVDSQVTMMFWYRQQPGQSLTLIATANQGSEATYESGFVIDKFPISRPNLTFSTLTVSNMSPEDSSIYLCSVENSGRGQETQYFGPGTRLLVL.

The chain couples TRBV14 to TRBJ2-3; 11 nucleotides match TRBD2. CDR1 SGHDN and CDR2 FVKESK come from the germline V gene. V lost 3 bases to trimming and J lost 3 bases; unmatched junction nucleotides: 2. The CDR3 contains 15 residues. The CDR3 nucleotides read TGTGCCAGCAGCCATAGCGGGAGGGCAACAGATACGCAGTATTTT. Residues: CASSHSGRATDTQYF.

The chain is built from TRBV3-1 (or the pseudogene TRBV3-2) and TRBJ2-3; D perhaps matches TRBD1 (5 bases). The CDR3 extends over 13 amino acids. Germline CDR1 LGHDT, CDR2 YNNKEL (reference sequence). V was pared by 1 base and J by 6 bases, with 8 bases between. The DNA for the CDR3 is TGTGCCAGCAGCCAAGTTGGGGCGGATACGCAGTATTTT. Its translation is CASSQVGADTQYF.

This CDR3 is CSVRLAFRTDTQYF. CDR3 coding DNA: TGCAGCGTACGGCTAGCGTTTCGCACAGATACGCAGTATTTT. The chain joins TRBV29-1 to TRBJ2-3, with D maybe TRBD2 (6 bases). Germline-derived CDR1 and CDR2 are SQVTM and ANQGSEA. Trimming stripped 6 bases from V and 1 base from J, with 14 bases between. The CDR3 contains 14 residues.